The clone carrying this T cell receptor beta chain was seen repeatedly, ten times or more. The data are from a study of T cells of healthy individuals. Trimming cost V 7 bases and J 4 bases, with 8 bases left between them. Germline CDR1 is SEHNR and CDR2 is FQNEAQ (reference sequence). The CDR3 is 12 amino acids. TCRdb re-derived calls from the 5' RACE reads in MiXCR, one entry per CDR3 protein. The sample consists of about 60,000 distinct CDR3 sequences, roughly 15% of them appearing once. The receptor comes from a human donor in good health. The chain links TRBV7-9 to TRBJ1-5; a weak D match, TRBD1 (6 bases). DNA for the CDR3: TGTGCCAGCAATAGGGGGAATCAGCCCCAGCATTTT. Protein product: CASNRGNQPQHF.